Each of the 20 T cell receptor beta chains below was sequenced from the same sample in a study of response to subunit inactivated influenza vaccine listed by TCRdb under 2018. Library construction relied on RT-PCR. The sequencing machine was an Illumina HiSeq 2500. The public reads were reprocessed in TCRdb via fastp at Q25 and MiXCR, keeping in-frame beta chains. Each CDR3 protein gets just one entry, which takes the most common genes and DNA from the rows behind it. The sample records some 640,000 distinct CDR3 sequences, approximately 15% of which are singletons. The biggest ten clones account for around 6.5% of the sample. Sequenced here: PBMCs from blood, sampled around 15 days before vaccination. The source is a middle-aged man who received an inactivated influenza vaccine. Donor details come from another sample of the same person, matched by shared clones.

A few counts support this clonotype. V and J are TRBV29-1 and TRBJ1-3, with D unresolved. Germline CDR1 SQVTM, CDR2 ANQGSEA. The CDR3 loop spans 11 amino acids. Trimming left V 8 bases short and J 3 bases short, with 8 bases between. CDR3 DNA: TGCAGCCTCAGTTATGGAAACACCATATATTTT. This translates into CSLSYGNTIYF. Based on the CDR3 plus reference TRBV29-1 and TRBJ1-3, the full variable domain is SAVISQKPSRDICQRGTSLTIQCQVDSQVTMMFWYRQQPGQSLTLIATANQGSEATYESGFVIDKFPISRPNLTFSTLTVSNMSPEDSSIYLCSLSYGNTIYFGEGSWLTVV.

This clonotype was detected only a few times. This chain connects TRBV6-5 to TRBJ2-6; no clear D gene. V was clipped by 3 bases and J by 4 bases, with 10 bases between them. The CDR3 totals 15 residues. CDR1 MNHEY and CDR2 SVGAGI come from the germline V gene. For the CDR3, the DNA is TGTGCCAGCAGTTATATGGCACTAGGGGCCAACGTCCTGACTTTC. Protein: CASSYMALGANVLTF.

This chain joins TRBV12-3 or TRBV12-4 and TRBJ2-7; 8 bases are shared with TRBD2. J lost 5 bases, V lost 5 bases, and 8 bases had no gene match. The CDR3 is made up of 14 amino acids. The CDR3 sequence: CASSPAGEMNEQYF. CDR3 DNA: TGTGCCAGCAGTCCAGCGGGAGAGATGAACGAGCAGTACTTC.

CDR3 in amino acids: CASSLPLASGKVEQFF. The CDR3 nucleotides are TGTGCCAGCAGCTTGCCATTGGCTAGCGGGAAGGTTGAGCAGTTCTTC. The J gene is TRBJ2-1, the V gene TRBV5-4; 9 bases map to TRBD2. The germline CDR1 and CDR2 sequences are SGHNT and YYREEE (reference sequence). The V segment lost 1 base and the J segment 9 bases; nucleotides outside the gene matches: 11. The CDR3 is made up of 16 amino acids.

This clonotype came up many times. The chain joins TRBV20-1 to TRBJ2-2; D might be TRBD1 (6 bases). Germline values: CDR1 DFQATT, CDR2 SNEGSKA (reference sequence). This CDR3 is 14 amino acids long. V was trimmed by 0 bases and J by 6 bases, leaving 11 bases between them. CDR3 sequence: CSARDGAGAGELFF. The CDR3 coding sequence is TGCAGTGCTAGAGATGGGGCAGGGGCCGGGGAGCTGTTTTTT.

This clonotype was seen only a few times. The V and J genes are TRBV10-3 and TRBJ2-1; TRBD2 matches at 10 bases. The V gene's germline CDR1 is ENHRY and CDR2 SYGVKD. The CDR3 consists of 17 residues. Trimming at V came to 10 bases and at J to 9 bases, leaving 21 bases not matched to a gene. This CDR3 is CATRGGLAGGKGREQFF. Written as DNA, the CDR3 is TGTGCCACCCGGGGCGGCTTAGCGGGAGGCAAGGGCCGTGAGCAGTTCTTC.

The sample holds a few counts of this clonotype. The chain uses TRBV15 and TRBJ2-1; weak D call: TRBD2 (5 bases). CDR3 length: 15 amino acids. V gave up 0 bases and J gave up 6 bases, with 12 bases separating them. Germline V gene sequence: CDR1 LNHNV, CDR2 YYDKDF (reference sequence). CDR3 sequence: CATSRDHTRANEQFF. The CDR3 DNA is TGTGCCACCAGCAGAGACCACACTAGAGCCAATGAGCAGTTCTTC. Using reference TRBV15 and TRBJ2-1 for the parts outside the CDR3, the full variable domain is DAMVIQNPRYQVTQFGKPVTLSCSQTLNHNVMYWYQQKSSQAPKLLFHYYDKDFNNEADTPDNFQSRRPNTSFCFLDIRSPGLGDTAMYLCATSRDHTRANEQFFGPGTRLTVL.

This clonotype was detected only a few times. The chain recombines TRBV7-9 with TRBJ2-7; 8 nucleotides align to TRBD1. The CDR3 totals 14 residues. Germline trimming cut 4 bases from V and 5 bases from J; bases unmatched to any gene: 7. Germline V CDR1 and CDR2: SEHNR, FQNEAQ (reference sequence). The CDR3 region has the DNA TGTGCCAGCAGCTCTCACAGGGGGTTCAACGAGCAGTACTTC. Its translation is CASSSHRGFNEQYF. The whole variable domain, filled in from reference TRBV7-9 and TRBJ2-7, reads DTGVSQNPRHKITKRGQNVTFRCDPISEHNRLYWYRQTLGQGPEFLTYFQNEAQLEKSRLLSDRFSAERPKGSFSTLEIQRTEQGDSAMYLCASSSHRGFNEQYFGPGTRLTVT.

This clonotype was seen more than once but under ten times. This chain links TRBV29-1 with TRBJ1-2; TRBD1 aligns across 7 bases. Germline-derived CDR1 and CDR2 are SQVTM and ANQGSEA. J lost 4 bases, V lost 3 bases, and 11 bases had no gene match. The CDR3 contains 15 residues. DNA for the CDR3: TGCAGCGTTGATGAGACAGGGTGGAGGGGCTATGGCTACACCTTC. Its translation: CSVDETGWRGYGYTF. Drawing the rest from reference TRBV29-1 and TRBJ1-2, the complete variable domain is SAVISQKPSRDICQRGTSLTIQCQVDSQVTMMFWYRQQPGQSLTLIATANQGSEATYESGFVIDKFPISRPNLTFSTLTVSNMSPEDSSIYLCSVDETGWRGYGYTFGSGTRLTVV.

This clonotype has only a few counts. The J gene is TRBJ1-1, the V gene TRBV7-8; D not resolved. Germline V gene data show CDR1 as SGHVS and CDR2 as FQNEAQ. The CDR3 consists of 15 residues. The ends were cut back, 0 bases at V and 2 bases at J, with 10 bases in the middle. The DNA of the CDR3 is TGTGCCAGCAGCTTAGCCCGGACGATAAACACTGAAGCTTTCTTT. It translates to CASSLARTINTEAFF.

This clonotype turned up a few times. The V call is TRBV6-2 or TRBV6-3, the J call TRBJ1-5, with D possibly TRBD1 on 5 matching bases. CDR1 and CDR2 from the germline V gene are MNHEY and SVGEGT. Trimming took off 6 bases at V and 7 bases at J, with 16 bases between the two ends. The CDR3 sequence is 14 residues long. The CDR3 here is CASSPVQGRQPQHF. The CDR3 DNA follows: TGTGCCAGCAGCCCCGTTCAGGGAAGGCAGCCCCAGCATTTT.

There are a few counts of this clonotype. The chain is built from TRBV4-2 and TRBJ2-2; D not resolved. V was cut by 1 base and J by 2 bases, with 11 bases left in between. Germline assignment: CDR1 LGHNA and CDR2 YNFKEQ. There are 16 residues in the CDR3. The CDR3, as DNA: TGTGCCAGCAGCCAAGGGCGGCAGGCTAACACCGGGGAGCTGTTTTTT. Its translation: CASSQGRQANTGELFF.

This clonotype came up a few times. The chain has TRBV4-2 and TRBJ2-1; possibly TRBD2 for D (5 bases). Germline values: CDR1 LGHNA, CDR2 YNFKEQ. CDR3 length equals 14 residues. Between the trimmed V and J ends, which lost 3 bases and 2 bases, there was a span of 8 bases. CDR3 sequence (DNA): TGTGCCAGCAGCCAGGACTTTCCCTACAATGAGCAGTTCTTC. It is translated as CASSQDFPYNEQFF.

This clonotype was detected only a few times. The V and J genes are TRBV9 and TRBJ2-1, with 8 bases lining up with TRBD2. Germline CDR1 reads SGDLS; CDR2 reads YYNGEE. The CDR3 consists of 16 residues. V gave up 3 bases and J gave up 6 bases; unmatched junction bases: 11. The CDR3 loop reads CASSASGSGSFNEQFF. The CDR3 DNA reads TGTGCCAGCAGCGCGTCGGGAAGCGGGAGCTTCAATGAGCAGTTCTTC.

This clonotype was observed a handful of times. The chain is built from TRBV5-5 and TRBJ2-5; either TRBD1 or TRBD2 may fit D (7 bases each). Germline CDR1 reads SGHKS; CDR2 reads YYEKEE (reference sequence). Trimming left V 0 bases short and J 5 bases short, with 14 bases between. The CDR3 is 15 residues long. CDR3 coding DNA: TGTGCCAGCAGCTTGGGGGAGGGGGCCTTCGAGACCCAGTACTTC. This translates into CASSLGEGAFETQYF.

The chain has TRBV20-1 and TRBJ2-7; 14 bases line up with TRBD2. V gave up 6 bases and J gave up 5 bases; unmatched junction bases: 9. Germline CDR1 is DFQATT and CDR2 is SNEGSKA (reference sequence). This CDR3 region has 15 residues. CDR3 coding DNA: TGCAGTGCCCAAGGGACTAGCGGGAGTGGGAACGAGCAGTACTTC. Encoded protein: CSAQGTSGSGNEQYF.

V and J are TRBV6-1 and TRBJ1-2; 9 bases map to TRBD1. In germline, CDR1 is MNHNS, CDR2 SASEGT. Trimming cost V 6 bases and J 4 bases; bases outside gene matches: 9. The CDR3 runs 15 residues. The CDR3 here is CASSAPKQGAYGYTF. In DNA, the CDR3 is TGTGCCAGCAGCGCACCTAAACAGGGGGCCTATGGCTACACCTTC.

The J gene is TRBJ2-1, the V gene TRBV29-1, with 11 bases aligning to TRBD2. Germline trimming cut 4 bases from V and 9 bases from J; bases unmatched to any gene: 8. There are 14 residues in the CDR3. The germline V gene encodes CDR1 SQVTM and CDR2 ANQGSEA. CDR3 DNA: TGCAGCGTTGGTAAGGCTAGCGGGAGGATTGAGCAGTTCTTC. It codes for CSVGKASGRIEQFF.

This clonotype showed up just a few times. The chain uses TRBV20-1 and TRBJ1-2; a weak D match, TRBD1 (6 bases). V gave up 4 bases and J gave up 3 bases, with 9 bases separating them. The CDR3 is made up of 12 amino acids. Germline lookup yields CDR1 DFQATT and CDR2 SNEGSKA (reference sequence). CDR3 protein: CSATGEDYGYTF. In DNA, the CDR3 is TGCAGTGCTACAGGGGAAGACTATGGCTACACCTTC.

This clonotype was seen more than once but under ten times. The chain combines TRBV11-2 with TRBJ2-5, with a weak D call TRBD2 (5 bases). The ends were cut back, 5 bases at V and 4 bases at J, with 17 bases in the middle. Germline CDR1 reads SGHAT; CDR2 reads FQNNGV. The CDR3 sequence is 15 residues long. The CDR3 region has the DNA TGTGCCAGCAGCCCGTCCCGGGGAACGACAGAGACCCAGTACTTC. Its translation is CASSPSRGTTETQYF.